This T cell receptor beta chain derives from a study of cytomegalovirus exposure and HLA in healthy donors. The study's findings and limits: Specificity for CMV antigens was confirmed in vitro for a few of the CMV-associated chains. Earlier analysis looked at TCR beta V segments, and most were productive about 87% or about 30% of the time.

The study ran its PCR with 60 Vbeta and 13 Jbeta primers. The authors' processing: An analysis performed later counted about 80 million unique TCR beta chains (roughly 9.9 million of them shared). Some clones are missing from TCRdb's copy, which holds only in-frame ones; the method was immunoSEQ multiplex PCR. From that table come the V and J calls and clone size; the DNA was used to work out D and trimming. The sample has some 110,000 clones, over 75% seen once. Trimming pared 0 bases from V and 7 bases from J, leaving 12 bases between. CDR3 size: 14 residues. Germline CDR1 MNHEY, CDR2 SVGAGI. Unrecorded immune exposure was likely among donors, who were nominally healthy when sampled. A note on this clone: What it binds is not known.

The receptor was isolated from a man aged 55 to 70 in good health and CMV-seronegative. The sequencing input was PBMCs. This chain uses TRBV6-5 with TRBJ1-2; TRBD1 is a possible D gene (6 bases). The CDR3 loop reads CASSYSSGAGGYTF. The CDR3 DNA reads TGTGCCAGCAGTTACTCATCAGGGGCTGGTGGCTACACCTTC.